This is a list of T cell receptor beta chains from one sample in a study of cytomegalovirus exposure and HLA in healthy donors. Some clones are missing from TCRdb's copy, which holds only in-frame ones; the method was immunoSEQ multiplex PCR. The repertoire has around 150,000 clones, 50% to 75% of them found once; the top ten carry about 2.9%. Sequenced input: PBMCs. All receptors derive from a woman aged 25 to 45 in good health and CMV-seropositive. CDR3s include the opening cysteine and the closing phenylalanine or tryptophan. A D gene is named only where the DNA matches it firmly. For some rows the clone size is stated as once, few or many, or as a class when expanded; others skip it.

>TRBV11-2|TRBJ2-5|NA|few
TGTGCCAGCAGAACTATCAGGGGCCACCAAGAGACCCAGTACTTC
CASRTIRGHQETQYF
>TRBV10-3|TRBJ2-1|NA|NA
TGTGCCATCAGCCTCCAGGGAAACTACAATGAGCAGTTCTTC
CAISLQGNYNEQFF
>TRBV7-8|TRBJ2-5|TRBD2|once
TGTGCCAGCAGCCCCACCGTAAGCGGGACGGGTGAAGAGACCCAGTACTTC
CASSPTVSGTGEETQYF
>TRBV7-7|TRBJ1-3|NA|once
TGTGCCAGCAGCTTAGGTCCCATCTCTGGAAACACCATATATTTT
CASSLGPISGNTIYF
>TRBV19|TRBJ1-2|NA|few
TGTGCCAGTAGTAAAAACCGGGGATTAGACTATGGCTACACCTTC
CASSKNRGLDYGYTF
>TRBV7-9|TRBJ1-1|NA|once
TGTGCCAGCAGCTCCCAGCTGGGGGCAGCTACGAACACTGAAGCTTTCTTT
CASSSQLGAATNTEAFF
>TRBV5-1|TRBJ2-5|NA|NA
TGCGCCAGCAGTGGGGGGTACCAAGAGACCCAGTACTTC
CASSGGYQETQYF
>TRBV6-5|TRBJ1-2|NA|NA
TGTGCCAGCAGACAGGCTGATGGCTACACCTTC
CASRQADGYTF
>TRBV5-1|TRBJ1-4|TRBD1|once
TGCGCCAGCAGACATACAGGGGAGTTATCTAATGAAAAACTGTTTTTT
CASRHTGELSNEKLFF
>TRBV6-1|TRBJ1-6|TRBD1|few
TGTGCCAGCAGTGAAAATTTAGTCAGGGGGTATTCCAATTCACCCCTCCACTTT
CASSENLVRGYSNSPLHF
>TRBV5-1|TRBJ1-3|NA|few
TGCGCCAGCAGCTTGGTGGGACACAGCTCTGGAAACACCATATATTTT
CASSLVGHSSGNTIYF
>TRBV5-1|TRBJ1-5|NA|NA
TGCGCCAGCAGCGCGACAGGTCAGCCCCAGCATTTT
CASSATGQPQHF
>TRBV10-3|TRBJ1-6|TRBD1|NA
TGTGCCATCAGCGAGGCCACAGGGGGCTCTTCACCCCTCCACTTT
CAISEATGGSSPLHF
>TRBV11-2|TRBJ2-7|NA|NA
TGTGCCAGCAGCCTAGGGACATTGAGCTCCTACGAGCAGTACTTC
CASSLGTLSSYEQYF
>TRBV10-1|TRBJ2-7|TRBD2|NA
TGCGCCAGCAGTCCTAGCGGGAGTAGTTGGGACGAGCAGTACTTC
CASSPSGSSWDEQYF
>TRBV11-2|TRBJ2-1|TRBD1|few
TGTGCCAGCAGCTCATCCGGGACAGTTTACAATGAGCAGTTCTTC
CASSSSGTVYNEQFF
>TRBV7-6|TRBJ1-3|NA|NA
TGTGCCAGCAGCTTTCTCCCCGACATCTCTGGAAACACCATATATTTT
CASSFLPDISGNTIYF
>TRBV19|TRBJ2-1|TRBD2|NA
TGTGCCAGTAGTCTGGGACTAGCGGGAGTATCTGAGCAGTTCTTC
CASSLGLAGVSEQFF
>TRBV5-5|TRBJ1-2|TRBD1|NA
TGTGCCAGCAGCTCGGGACAGGGGGCATCCAACTATGGCTACACCTTC
CASSSGQGASNYGYTF
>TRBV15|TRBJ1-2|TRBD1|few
TGTGCCACCAGCAAACGGACAGGACGGTACCAGAACTATGGCTACACCTTC
CATSKRTGRYQNYGYTF
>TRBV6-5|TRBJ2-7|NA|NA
TGTGCCAGCAACCAGGGGTACGAGCAGTACTTC
CASNQGYEQYF
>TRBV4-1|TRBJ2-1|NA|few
TGCGCCAGCAGGGACCCTTCAGGGGAGAGGTCCTACAATGAGCAGTTCTTC
CASRDPSGERSYNEQFF
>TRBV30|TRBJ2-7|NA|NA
TGTGCCTGGAGTGTGCAGGGGCCCCCTGCTCCGTACTTC
CAWSVQGPPAPYF